This T cell receptor (beta chain) was obtained from a study of cytotoxic CD8 clonotypes in ibrutinib-treated CLL. Background on the study: The study included 11 relapsed/refractory and under 16 treatment-naive patients; under 18 had IGHV unmutated disease. The study's findings and limits: Age-matched healthy donor levels were exceeded by baseline clonality, which tracked circulating CD8+ T-cell counts.

As regards this clone: Its specificity is unknown.

Only in-frame clones appear in the TCRdb table, and some are missing; sequencing was by immunoSEQ multiplex PCR. The sample contains 75,000 to 80,000 clones, roughly 83% of which appear only once. The CDR3 contains 15 residues. Germline CDR1 and CDR2: SGHTA and FQGNSA. The V segment lost 4 bases and the J segment 2 bases; nucleotides outside the gene matches: 2. This chain joins TRBV7-2 and TRBJ2-7; 13 bases match TRBD2. The clonotype originates from a human donor with chronic lymphocytic leukemia. The source material was PBMCs, sampled after 24 months of ibrutinib treatment. The CDR3 loop is CASSSGTSGTYEQYF. CDR3 in DNA: TGTGCCAGCAGCTCCGGGACTAGCGGGACCTACGAGCAGTACTTC.